This TCR beta chain was documented in a study of cytomegalovirus exposure and HLA in healthy donors. Across the whole study: Earlier work reported 90 million to 120 million unique TCR beta sequences from about 170 million T cells. Findings and limits, study-wide: Cytomegalovirus association was assigned to about 150 TCR beta chains. Analysis was carried out at a later point, and it linked a missense DCLRE1C variant to TCR beta V- and J-gene trimming.

Comment on this clone: Its specificity is not known.

The PCR was carried out with 60 Vbeta primers and 13 Jbeta primers. Generated by immunoSEQ multiplex PCR, the TCRdb table keeps only in-frame clones and is missing some. The table includes about 120,000 clones, around 79% detected once. The CDR3 has 16 residues. Deletions cut 0 bases from V and 9 bases from J, with 21 bases between. The germline CDR1 and CDR2 sequences are MNHEY and SMNVEV (reference sequence). The specimen sequenced was PBMCs. The rearrangement links TRBV27 to TRBJ2-7; tentative D call: TRBD2 (5 bases). This clonotype was sampled from a woman aged 30 to 39 in good health and CMV-seropositive. In DNA, the CDR3 is TGTGCCAGCAGTTTATCCCGACTACCATCACATTTCACGCAGTACTTC. This sequence encodes CASSLSRLPSHFTQYF.